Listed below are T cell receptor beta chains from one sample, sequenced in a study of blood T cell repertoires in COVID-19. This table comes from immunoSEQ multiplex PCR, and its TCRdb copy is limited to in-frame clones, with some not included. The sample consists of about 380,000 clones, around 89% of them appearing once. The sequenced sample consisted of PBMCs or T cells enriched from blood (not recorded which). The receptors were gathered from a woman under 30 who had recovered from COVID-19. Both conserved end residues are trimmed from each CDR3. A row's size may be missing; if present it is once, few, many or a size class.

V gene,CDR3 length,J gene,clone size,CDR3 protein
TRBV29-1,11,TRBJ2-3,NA,SGTSGGPDTQY
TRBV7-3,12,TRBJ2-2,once,ASAGRPGSGELF
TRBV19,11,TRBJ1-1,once,ASGGQLNTEAF
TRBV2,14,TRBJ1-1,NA,ASSFQTGSKNTEAF
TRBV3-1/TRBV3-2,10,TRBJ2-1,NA,ASRVGTREQF
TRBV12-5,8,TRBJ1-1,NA,ASGARGAF
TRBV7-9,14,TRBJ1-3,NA,ASSRNDRSSGNTIY
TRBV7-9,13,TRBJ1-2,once,ASSLAQGQGGGYT
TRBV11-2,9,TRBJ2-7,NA,ASSQNYEQY
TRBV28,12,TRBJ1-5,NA,ASSLGGVHQPQH
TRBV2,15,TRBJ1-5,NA,ASSVLGKGSSNQPQH
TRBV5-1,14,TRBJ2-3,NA,ASSPNHGQVGDTQY
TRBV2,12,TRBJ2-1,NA,ASSDSGGDNEQF
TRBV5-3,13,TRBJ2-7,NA,ARSTGRDSTYEQY
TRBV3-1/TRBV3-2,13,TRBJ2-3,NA,ASSRTSGGGDTQY
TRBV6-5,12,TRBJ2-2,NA,ASGTGSGTGELF
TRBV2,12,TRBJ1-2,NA,ASRGGQGPYGYT
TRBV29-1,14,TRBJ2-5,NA,SVEDRRTGGSETQY
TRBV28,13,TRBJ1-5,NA,ASSWATAFNQPQH
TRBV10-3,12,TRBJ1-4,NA,ATAEGTTNEKLF
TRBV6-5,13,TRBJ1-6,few,ASSQTRDTNSPLH
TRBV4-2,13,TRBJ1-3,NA,ASSQELRVGNTIY
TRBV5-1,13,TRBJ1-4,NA,ASSLGDRVYEKLF
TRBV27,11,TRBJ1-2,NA,ASSLGQGYGYT
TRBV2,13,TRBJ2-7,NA,ASGLRLAGDGEQY
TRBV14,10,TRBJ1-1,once,ASSRRDTEAF
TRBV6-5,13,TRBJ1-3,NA,ASSVQRHSGNTIY
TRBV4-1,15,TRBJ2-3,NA,ASSQVPLAASTDTQY